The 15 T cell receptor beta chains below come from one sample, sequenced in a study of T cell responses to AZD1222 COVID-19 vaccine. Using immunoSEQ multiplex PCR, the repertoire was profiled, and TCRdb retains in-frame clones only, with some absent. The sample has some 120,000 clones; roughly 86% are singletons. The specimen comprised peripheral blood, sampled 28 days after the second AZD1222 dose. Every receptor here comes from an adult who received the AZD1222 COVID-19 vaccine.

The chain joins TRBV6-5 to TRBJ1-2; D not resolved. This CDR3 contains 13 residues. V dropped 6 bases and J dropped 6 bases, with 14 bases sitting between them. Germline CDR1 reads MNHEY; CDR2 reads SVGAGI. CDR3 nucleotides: TGTGCCAGCAGCAGAGACAAGCTAGATGGCTACACCTTC. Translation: CASSRDKLDGYTF.

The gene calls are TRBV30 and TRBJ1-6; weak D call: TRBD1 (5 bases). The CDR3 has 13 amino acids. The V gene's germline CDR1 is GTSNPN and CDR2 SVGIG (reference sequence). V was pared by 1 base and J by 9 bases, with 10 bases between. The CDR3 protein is CAWSGGTGSPLHF. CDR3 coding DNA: TGTGCCTGGAGTGGGGGGACCGGTTCACCCCTCCACTTT.

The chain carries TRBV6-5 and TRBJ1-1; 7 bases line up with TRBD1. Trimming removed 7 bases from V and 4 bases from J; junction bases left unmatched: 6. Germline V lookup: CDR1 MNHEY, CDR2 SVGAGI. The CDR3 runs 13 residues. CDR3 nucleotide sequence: TGTGCCAGCAACGCTCCAGGGGGCACTGAAGCTTTCTTT. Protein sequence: CASNAPGGTEAFF.

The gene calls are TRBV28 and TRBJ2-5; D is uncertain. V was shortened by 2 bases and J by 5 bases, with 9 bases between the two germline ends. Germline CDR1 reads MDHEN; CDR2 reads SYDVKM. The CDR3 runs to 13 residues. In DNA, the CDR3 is TGTGCCAGCAGTTTAATGGAGATGGAGACCCAGTACTTC. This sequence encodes CASSLMEMETQYF.

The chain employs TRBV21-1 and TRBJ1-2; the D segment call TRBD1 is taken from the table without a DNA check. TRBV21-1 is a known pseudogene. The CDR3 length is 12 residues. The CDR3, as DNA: TGTGCCAGCAGCTCAACAGGAGATGGCTACACCTTC. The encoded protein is CASSSTGDGYTF.

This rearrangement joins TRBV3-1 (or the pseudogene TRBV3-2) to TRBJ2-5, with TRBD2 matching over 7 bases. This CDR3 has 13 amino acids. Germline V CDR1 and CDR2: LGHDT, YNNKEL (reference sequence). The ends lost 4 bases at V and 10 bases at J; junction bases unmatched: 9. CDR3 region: CASSLLSGANQYF. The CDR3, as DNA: TGTGCCAGCAGCCTTCTCAGCGGGGCGAACCAGTACTTC.

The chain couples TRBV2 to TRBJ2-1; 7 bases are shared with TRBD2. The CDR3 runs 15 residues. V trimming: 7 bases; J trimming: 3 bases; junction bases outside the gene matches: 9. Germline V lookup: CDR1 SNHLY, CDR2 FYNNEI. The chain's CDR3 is CASTRERGDYNEQFF. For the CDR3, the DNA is TGTGCCAGCACGCGGGAGCGGGGAGACTACAATGAGCAGTTCTTC.

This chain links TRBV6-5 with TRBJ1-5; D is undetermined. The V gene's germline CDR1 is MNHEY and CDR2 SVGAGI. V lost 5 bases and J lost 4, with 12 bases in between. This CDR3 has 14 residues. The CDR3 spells CASSPGVQNQPQHF. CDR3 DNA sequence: TGTGCCAGCAGTCCCGGGGTACAGAATCAGCCCCAGCATTTT.

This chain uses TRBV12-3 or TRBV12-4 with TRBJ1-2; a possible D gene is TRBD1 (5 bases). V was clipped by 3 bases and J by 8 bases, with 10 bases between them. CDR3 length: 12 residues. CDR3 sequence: CASSLGRDGYTF. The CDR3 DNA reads TGTGCCAGCAGTTTGGGCAGGGACGGCTACACCTTC.

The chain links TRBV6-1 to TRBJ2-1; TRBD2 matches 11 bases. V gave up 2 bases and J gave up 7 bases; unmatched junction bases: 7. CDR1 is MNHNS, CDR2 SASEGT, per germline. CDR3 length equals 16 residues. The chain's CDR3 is CASSETLAGGQNEQFF. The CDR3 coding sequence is TGTGCCAGCAGTGAAACCCTAGCGGGGGGCCAGAATGAGCAGTTCTTC.

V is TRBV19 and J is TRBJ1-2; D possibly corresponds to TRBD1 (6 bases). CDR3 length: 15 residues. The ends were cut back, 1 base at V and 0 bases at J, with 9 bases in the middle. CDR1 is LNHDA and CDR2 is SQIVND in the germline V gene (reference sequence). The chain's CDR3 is CASSIVGGPNYGYTF. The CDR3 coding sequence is TGTGCCAGTAGTATAGTCGGGGGCCCTAACTATGGCTACACCTTC.

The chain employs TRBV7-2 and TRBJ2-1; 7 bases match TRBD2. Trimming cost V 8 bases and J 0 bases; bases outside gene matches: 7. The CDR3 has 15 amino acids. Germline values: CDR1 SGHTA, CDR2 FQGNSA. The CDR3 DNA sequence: TGTGCCAGCGCCGTGGGGGGGAGCTCCTACAATGAGCAGTTCTTC. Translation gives CASAVGGSSYNEQFF.

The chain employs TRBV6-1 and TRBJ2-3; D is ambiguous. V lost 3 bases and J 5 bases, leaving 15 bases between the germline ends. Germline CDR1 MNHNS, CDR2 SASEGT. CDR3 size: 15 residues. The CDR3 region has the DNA TGTGCCAGCAGTGATCACTCGATTCGCCAAGATACGCAGTATTTT. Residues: CASSDHSIRQDTQYF.

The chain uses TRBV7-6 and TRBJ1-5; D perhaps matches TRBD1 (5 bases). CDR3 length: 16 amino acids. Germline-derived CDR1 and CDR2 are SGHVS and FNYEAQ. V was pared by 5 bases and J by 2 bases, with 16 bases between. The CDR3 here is CASSLSGGSGNQPQHF. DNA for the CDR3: TGTGCCAGCAGCCTCTCTGGGGGGTCGGGCAATCAGCCCCAGCATTTT.

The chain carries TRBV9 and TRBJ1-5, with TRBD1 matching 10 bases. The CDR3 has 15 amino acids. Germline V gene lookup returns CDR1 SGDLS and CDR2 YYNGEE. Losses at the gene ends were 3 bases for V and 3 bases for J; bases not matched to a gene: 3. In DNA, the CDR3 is TGTGCCAGCAGCGCGGGACAGGGGTCCAATCAGCCCCAGCATTTT. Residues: CASSAGQGSNQPQHF.